This T cell receptor (beta chain) was recovered during a study of OX40 agonist ivuxolimab in advanced cancers. Across the study: Head and neck, renal cell, melanoma or hepatocellular carcinoma were the cancers that dose-escalation patients had. People who had prior anti-PD-1, anti-PD-L1 or anti-CTLA-4 therapy could take part, and about 37% had some.

Measured with immunoSEQ multiplex PCR; TCRdb has only the in-frame clones, and not every one. The sample carries some 45,000 clones, 65% to 85% recorded once. V lost 5 bases, J lost 0 bases, and 1 base lay in between. Looked up from germline, CDR1 is SNHLY and CDR2 is FYNNEI. The CDR3 runs to 11 residues. This TCR came from an adult with an advanced solid tumor such as melanoma, head and neck, liver or kidney cancer. The sequencing used CD4+ or CD8+ T cells sorted from blood, collected in a trial of the OX40 agonist ivuxolimab. The genes are TRBV2 and TRBJ2-5; D unclear. DNA for the CDR3: TGTGCCAGCAGTTACCAAGAGACCCAGTACTTC. It specifies CASSYQETQYF.